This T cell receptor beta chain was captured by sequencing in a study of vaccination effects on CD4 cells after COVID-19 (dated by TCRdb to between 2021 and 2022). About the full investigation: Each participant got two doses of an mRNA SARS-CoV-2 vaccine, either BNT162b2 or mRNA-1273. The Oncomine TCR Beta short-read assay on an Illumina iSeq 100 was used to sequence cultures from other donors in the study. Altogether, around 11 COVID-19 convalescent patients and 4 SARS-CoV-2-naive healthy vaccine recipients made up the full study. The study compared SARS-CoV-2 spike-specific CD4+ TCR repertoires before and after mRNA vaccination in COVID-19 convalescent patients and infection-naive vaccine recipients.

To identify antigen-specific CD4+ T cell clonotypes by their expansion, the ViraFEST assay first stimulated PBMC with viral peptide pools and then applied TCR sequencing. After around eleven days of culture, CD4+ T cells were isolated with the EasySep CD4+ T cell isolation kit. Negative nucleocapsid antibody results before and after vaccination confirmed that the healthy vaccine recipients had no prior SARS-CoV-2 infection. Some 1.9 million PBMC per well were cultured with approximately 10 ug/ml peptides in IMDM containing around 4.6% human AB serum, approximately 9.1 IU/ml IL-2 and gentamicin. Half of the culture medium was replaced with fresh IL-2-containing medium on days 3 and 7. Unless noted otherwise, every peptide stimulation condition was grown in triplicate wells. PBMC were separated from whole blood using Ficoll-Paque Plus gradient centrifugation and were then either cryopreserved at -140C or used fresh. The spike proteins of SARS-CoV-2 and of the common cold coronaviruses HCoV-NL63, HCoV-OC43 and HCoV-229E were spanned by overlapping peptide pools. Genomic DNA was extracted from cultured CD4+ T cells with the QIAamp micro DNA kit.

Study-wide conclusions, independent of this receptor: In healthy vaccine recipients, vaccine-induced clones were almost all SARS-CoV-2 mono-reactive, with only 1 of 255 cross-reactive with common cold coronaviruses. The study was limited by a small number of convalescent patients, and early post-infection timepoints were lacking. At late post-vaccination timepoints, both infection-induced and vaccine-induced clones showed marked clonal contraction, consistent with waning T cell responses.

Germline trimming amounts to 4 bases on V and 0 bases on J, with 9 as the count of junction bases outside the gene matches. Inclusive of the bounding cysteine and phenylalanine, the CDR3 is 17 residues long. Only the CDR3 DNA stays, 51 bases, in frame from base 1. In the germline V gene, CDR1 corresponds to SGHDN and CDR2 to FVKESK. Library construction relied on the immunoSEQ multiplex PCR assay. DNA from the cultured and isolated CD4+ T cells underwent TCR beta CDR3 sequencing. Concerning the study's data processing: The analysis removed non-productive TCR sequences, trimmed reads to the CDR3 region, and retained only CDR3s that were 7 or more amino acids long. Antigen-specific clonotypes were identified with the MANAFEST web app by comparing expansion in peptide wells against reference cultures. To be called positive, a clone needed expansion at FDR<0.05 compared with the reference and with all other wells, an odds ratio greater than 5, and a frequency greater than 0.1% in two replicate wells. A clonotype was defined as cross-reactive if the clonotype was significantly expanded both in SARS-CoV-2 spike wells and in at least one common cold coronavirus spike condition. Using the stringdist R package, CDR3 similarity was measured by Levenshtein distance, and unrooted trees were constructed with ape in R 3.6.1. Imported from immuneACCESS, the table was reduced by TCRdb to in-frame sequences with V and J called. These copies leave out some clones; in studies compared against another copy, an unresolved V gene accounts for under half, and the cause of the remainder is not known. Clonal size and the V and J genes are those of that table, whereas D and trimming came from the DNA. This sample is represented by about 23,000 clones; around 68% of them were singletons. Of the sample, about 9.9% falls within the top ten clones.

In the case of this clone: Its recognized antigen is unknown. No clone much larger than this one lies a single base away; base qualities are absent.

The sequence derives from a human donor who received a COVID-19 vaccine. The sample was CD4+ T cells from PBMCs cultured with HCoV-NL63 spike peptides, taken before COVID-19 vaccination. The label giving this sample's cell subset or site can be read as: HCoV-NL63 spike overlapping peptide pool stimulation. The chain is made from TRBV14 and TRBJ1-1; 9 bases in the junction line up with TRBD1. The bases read TGTGCCAGCAGCCTATATACAGGGGGCTGGGTGAACACTGAAGCTTTCTTT. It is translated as CASSLYTGGWVNTEAFF.